The 22 T cell receptor beta chains below come from one sample, sequenced in a study of cytomegalovirus exposure and HLA in healthy donors. In the PCR, 60 Vbeta and 13 Jbeta primers were used. Assay used: immunoSEQ multiplex PCR; TCRdb lists only in-frame clones, some missing. The sample carries 80,000 to 130,000 clones, approximately 70% recorded once. Sequencing was done on a sample of PBMCs. The source of these receptors is a woman younger than 30 in good health and CMV-seropositive.

This clone was observed a handful of times. The chain recombines TRBV9 with TRBJ1-1; D is possibly TRBD1 (5 bases). The CDR3 spans 12 residues. Germline V gene lookup returns CDR1 SGDLS and CDR2 YYNGEE. The ends were cut back, 3 bases at V and 10 bases at J, with 13 bases in the middle. The CDR3 is CASSGRTSRAFF. In nucleotides, the CDR3 is TGTGCCAGCAGCGGCAGGACATCGCGAGCTTTCTTT.

The rearrangement uses TRBV29-1 and TRBJ2-6; a possible D gene is TRBD1 (6 bases). With 3 bases removed from V and 4 bases from J, the gap between germline ends came to 7 bases. The CDR3 contains 13 residues. Germline CDR1 and CDR2: SQVTM and ANQGSEA. The CDR3 sequence: CSVEGTGANVLTF. CDR3 DNA: TGCAGCGTTGAGGGGACAGGGGCCAACGTCCTGACTTTC.

This chain connects TRBV27 to TRBJ2-2; 7 positions agree with TRBD2. The CDR3 length is 14 residues. Germline trimming cut 7 bases from V and 0 bases from J; bases unmatched to any gene: 2. Germline CDR1 reads MNHEY; CDR2 reads SMNVEV (reference sequence). CDR3 bases: TGTGCCAGCATCGGACTAGCGAACACCGGGGAGCTGTTTTTT. Amino acids: CASIGLANTGELFF.

The gene calls are TRBV7-8 and TRBJ1-1; D is possibly TRBD1 (5 bases). The germline CDR1 and CDR2 sequences are SGHVS and FQNEAQ. V gave up 5 bases and J gave up 2 bases, with 9 bases separating them. The CDR3 sequence is 13 residues long. As DNA, the CDR3 is TGTGCCAGCAGCAAAACAGGAAACACTGAAGCTTTCTTT. Translation: CASSKTGNTEAFF.

This clone was observed a few times. The chain joins TRBV9 to TRBJ2-1; 9 bases match TRBD2. The CDR3 is 15 amino acids. Trimming took 2 bases from V and 10 from J; bases not matched to a gene: 10. Per germline, CDR1 SGDLS and CDR2 YYNGEE. The chain's CDR3 is CASSVSGSPGGEQFF. DNA of the CDR3: TGTGCCAGCAGCGTTAGCGGGAGTCCTGGGGGGGAGCAGTTCTTC.

The rearrangement joins TRBV13 to TRBJ2-3, with TRBD2 matching 11 bases. Germline trimming cut 4 bases from V and 2 bases from J; bases unmatched to any gene: 2. Germline CDR1 reads PRHDT; CDR2 reads FYEKMQ (reference sequence). The CDR3 has 15 residues. The DNA for the CDR3 is TGTGCCAGCAGCTCGGGACTAGCGGTCACAGATACGCAGTATTTT. The encoded protein is CASSSGLAVTDTQYF.

This clone was counted between two and nine times. The sample holds other DNA sequences that translate to the same CDR3. This rearrangement joins TRBV30 to TRBJ1-1; 8 bases map to TRBD1. V lost 4 bases and J lost 0; bases outside the gene matches: 4. Germline V CDR1 and CDR2: GTSNPN, SVGIG (reference sequence). The CDR3 spans 14 residues. CDR3 bases: TGTGCCTGGACTCGGACAGGGCTGAACACTGAAGCTTTCTTT. Translating it yields CAWTRTGLNTEAFF. Looking up the rest from reference TRBV30 and TRBJ1-1 gives the full variable domain: SQTIHQWPATLVQPVGSPLSLECTVEGTSNPNLYWYRQAAGRGLQLLFYSVGIGQISSEVPQNLSASRPQDRQFILSSKKLLLSDSGFYLCAWTRTGLNTEAFFGQGTRLTVV.

V is TRBV19 and J is TRBJ1-5, with D possibly TRBD1 on 6 matching bases. V lost 0 bases to trimming and J lost 2 bases, with 8 bases between them. The CDR3 is 15 amino acids. Germline CDR1 LNHDA, CDR2 SQIVND (reference sequence). The CDR3 loop is CASSIDRGGNQPQHF. In DNA, the CDR3 is TGTGCCAGTAGTATAGACAGGGGTGGCAATCAGCCCCAGCATTTT.

Only one count was recorded for this clone. V is TRBV7-2 and J is TRBJ1-4; 7 bases fit TRBD1. This CDR3 is 14 amino acids long. The germline V gene encodes CDR1 SGHTA and CDR2 FQGNSA. Germline trimming cut 3 bases from V and 8 bases from J; bases unmatched to any gene: 6. The CDR3 region is CASSFQGVLEKLFF. For the CDR3, the DNA is TGTGCCAGCAGCTTCCAGGGGGTGTTGGAAAAACTGTTTTTT.

This chain's CDR3 is CASRRTGGDEQFF. In nucleotides, the CDR3 is TGTGCCAGCAGGCGGACAGGGGGCGATGAGCAGTTCTTC. The chain couples TRBV6-5 to TRBJ2-1; 11 bases agree with TRBD1. The CDR3 spans 13 residues. The germline V gene has CDR1 MNHEY and CDR2 SVGAGI. The J segment lost 8 bases and the V segment lost 6 bases, leaving 3 bases of the junction unmatched.

Of note for this clone: In the same sample, other DNA sequences code for this CDR3. The chain recombines TRBV6-5 with TRBJ1-4; TRBD1 is a possible D gene (5 bases). V lost 0 bases to trimming and J lost 5 bases, with 13 bases between them. Per the germline V gene, CDR1 is MNHEY and CDR2 is SVGAGI. This CDR3 is 16 amino acids long. CDR3 in amino acids: CASSYSGGAGNEKLFF. In DNA, the CDR3 is TGTGCCAGCAGTTACTCGGGGGGAGCCGGGAATGAAAAACTGTTTTTT.

The chain uses TRBV6-5 and TRBJ2-5, with 7 nucleotides matching TRBD1. CDR1 and CDR2 (germline): MNHEY, SVGAGI. The CDR3 covers 13 residues. The junction had 8 bases not matched to a gene; V was cut back by 10 bases and J by 3 bases. CDR3 DNA sequence: TGTGCCACCAAACCACAGGGGAAAGAGACCCAGTACTTC. Protein: CATKPQGKETQYF.

The J gene is TRBJ2-7, the V gene TRBV4-3; D remains ambiguous. CDR1 is LGHNA, CDR2 YSLEER, per germline. The CDR3 sequence is 14 residues long. V was shortened by 2 bases and J by 0 bases, with 8 bases between the two germline ends. The CDR3 here is CASSQQADSYEQYF. For the CDR3, the DNA is TGCGCCAGCAGCCAACAGGCAGACTCCTACGAGCAGTACTTC.

The chain links TRBV18 to TRBJ1-1, with a weak D call TRBD1 (6 bases). Per germline, CDR1 KGHSH and CDR2 LQKENI. The length of the CDR3 is 16 residues. V lost 3 bases to trimming and J lost 6 bases, with 20 bases between them. The chain's CDR3 is CASSPPGTTGKSEAFF. The CDR3 DNA follows: TGTGCCAGCTCACCCCCGGGGACTACAGGGAAGTCTGAAGCTTTCTTT.

V gene TRBV29-1 combines with J gene TRBJ2-5; 9 bases map to TRBD1. The J call may be wrong; the DNA end is better matched by TRBJ2-7. The CDR3 is made up of 15 amino acids. Germline values: CDR1 SQVTM, CDR2 ANQGSEA. CDR3 bases: TGCAGCGTGCTATCCCGGGACAGGGCTTCCTACGAGCAGTACTTC. Translation: CSVLSRDRASYEQYF.

The chain joins TRBV30 to TRBJ2-2, with TRBD2 matching 11 bases. The CDR3 covers 15 residues. Losses at the gene ends were 8 bases for V and 4 bases for J; bases not matched to a gene: 9. The germline V gene encodes CDR1 GTSNPN and CDR2 SVGIG (reference sequence). The CDR3, as DNA: TGTGCCAGTAATGGGGGACTAGCGGTCACCGGGGAGCTGTTTTTT. Translating it yields CASNGGLAVTGELFF.

This chain links TRBV14 with TRBJ2-6; a weak D match, TRBD2 (5 bases). The V end was cut by 5 bases, the J end by 0 bases, with 14 bases between. Germline V gene data show CDR1 as SGHDN and CDR2 as FVKESK. The CDR3 is 17 residues long. CDR3 nucleotides: TGTGCCAGCAGCGCCTTCCGGGATAGCTCTGGGGCCAACGTCCTGACTTTC. Amino acid sequence: CASSAFRDSSGANVLTF.

In this sample, this clone turned up a few times. The V and J genes are TRBV10-3 and TRBJ2-5; TRBD1 matches 8 bases. CDR1 is ENHRY, CDR2 SYGVKD, per germline. Trimming removed 7 bases from V and 6 bases from J; junction bases left unmatched: 13. The CDR3 extends over 15 amino acids. CDR3: CAIMQKDRAGKTQYF. DNA of the CDR3: TGTGCCATCATGCAAAAGGACAGGGCGGGGAAGACCCAGTACTTC.

This clone was observed a few times. The genes are TRBV27 and TRBJ2-3, with D tentatively TRBD1 (7 bases). Germline V gene sequence: CDR1 MNHEY, CDR2 SMNVEV (reference sequence). The CDR3 runs to 14 residues. Trimming left V 7 bases short and J 3 bases short, with 14 bases between. Here the CDR3 reads CASKAQGRTDTQYF. CDR3 nucleotides: TGTGCCAGCAAAGCACAGGGGAGGACAGATACGCAGTATTTT.

This clone was observed a handful of times. The genes are TRBV7-9 and TRBJ1-1, with D unclear. V lost 3 bases, J lost 6 bases, and 8 bases lay in between. CDR1 and CDR2 from the germline V gene are SEHNR and FQNEAQ (reference sequence). CDR3 length: 12 residues. The DNA of the CDR3 is TGTGCCAGCAGCTTGAGGCCCCCTGAAGCTTTCTTT. Translated, it gives CASSLRPPEAFF. The full variable domain, with the rest looked up from reference TRBV7-9 and TRBJ1-1, is DTGVSQNPRHKITKRGQNVTFRCDPISEHNRLYWYRQTLGQGPEFLTYFQNEAQLEKSRLLSDRFSAERPKGSFSTLEIQRTEQGDSAMYLCASSLRPPEAFFGQGTRLTVV.

The chain carries TRBV27 and TRBJ2-7; TRBD2 aligns across 11 bases. V lost 5 bases and J lost 0; bases outside the gene matches: 9. The length of the CDR3 is 17 residues. Germline CDR1 is MNHEY and CDR2 is SMNVEV (reference sequence). The CDR3 is CASSPATSGTISYEQYF. CDR3 sequence (DNA): TGTGCCAGCAGTCCCGCGACTAGCGGGACGATCTCCTACGAGCAGTACTTC.

This chain links TRBV5-4 with TRBJ1-6, with a weak D call TRBD1 (6 bases). Germline CDR1 reads SGHNT; CDR2 reads YYREEE (reference sequence). With 4 bases removed from V and 10 bases from J, the gap between germline ends came to 15 bases. This CDR3 comprises 14 residues. The CDR3 coding sequence is TGTGCCAGCAGCCCGCGGACAGTTGACTCACCCCTCCACTTT. This translates into CASSPRTVDSPLHF.